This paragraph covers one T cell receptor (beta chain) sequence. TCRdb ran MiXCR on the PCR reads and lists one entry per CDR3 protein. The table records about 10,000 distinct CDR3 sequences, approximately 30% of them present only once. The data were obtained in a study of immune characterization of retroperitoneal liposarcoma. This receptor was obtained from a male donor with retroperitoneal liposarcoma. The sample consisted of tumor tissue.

The CDR3 nucleotides read TGTGCCAGCAGCCCTATTTTGCGAAGGGCAGAAGCTTTCTTT. Its translation is CASSPILRRAEAFF. This sequence joins TRBV11-3 and TRBJ1-1; no firm D call. CDR1 and CDR2 from the germline V gene are SGHNT and YENEEA. The CDR3 loop spans 14 amino acids. V shed 5 bases and J shed 8 bases, with 18 bases lying between them.